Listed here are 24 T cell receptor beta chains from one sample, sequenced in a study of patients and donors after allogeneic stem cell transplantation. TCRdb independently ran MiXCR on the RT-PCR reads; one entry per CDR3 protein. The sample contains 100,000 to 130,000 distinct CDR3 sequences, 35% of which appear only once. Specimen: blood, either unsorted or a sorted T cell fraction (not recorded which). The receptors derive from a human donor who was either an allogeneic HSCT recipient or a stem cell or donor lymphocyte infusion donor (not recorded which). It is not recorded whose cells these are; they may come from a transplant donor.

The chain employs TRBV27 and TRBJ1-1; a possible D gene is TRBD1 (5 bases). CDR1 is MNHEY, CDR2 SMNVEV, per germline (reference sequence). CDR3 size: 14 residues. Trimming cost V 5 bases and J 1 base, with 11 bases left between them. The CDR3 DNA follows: TGTGCCAGCAGTCGCTGGGGCGCGAACACTGAAGCTTTCTTT. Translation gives CASSRWGANTEAFF.

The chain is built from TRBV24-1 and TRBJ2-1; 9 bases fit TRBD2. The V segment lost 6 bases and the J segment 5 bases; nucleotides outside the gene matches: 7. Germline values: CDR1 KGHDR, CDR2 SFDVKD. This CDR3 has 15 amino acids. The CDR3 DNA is TGTGCCACCAGTTCCGTAGCGGGAGTTCACAATGAGCAGTTCTTC. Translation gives CATSSVAGVHNEQFF.

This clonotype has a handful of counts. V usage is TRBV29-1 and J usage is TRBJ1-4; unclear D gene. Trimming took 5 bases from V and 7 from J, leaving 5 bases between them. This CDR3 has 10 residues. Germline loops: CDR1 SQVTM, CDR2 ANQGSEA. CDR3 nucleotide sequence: TGCAGCGTTCTAGGTGAAAAACTGTTTTTT. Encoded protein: CSVLGEKLFF.

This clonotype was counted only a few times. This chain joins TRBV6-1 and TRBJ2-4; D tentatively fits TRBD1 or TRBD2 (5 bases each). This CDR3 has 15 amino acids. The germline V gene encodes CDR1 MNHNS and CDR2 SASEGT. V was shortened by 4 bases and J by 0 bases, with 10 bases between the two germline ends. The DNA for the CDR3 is TGTGCCAGCAGTGGCCTGGGGGTAGCCAAAAACATTCAGTACTTC. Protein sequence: CASSGLGVAKNIQYF.

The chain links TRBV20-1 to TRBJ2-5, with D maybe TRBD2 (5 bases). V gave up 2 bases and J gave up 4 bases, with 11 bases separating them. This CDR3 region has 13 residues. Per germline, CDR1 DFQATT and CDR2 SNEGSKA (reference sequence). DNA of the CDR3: TGCAGTGCTAGACCCGGGGTGGTAGAGACCCAGTACTTC. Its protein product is CSARPGVVETQYF.

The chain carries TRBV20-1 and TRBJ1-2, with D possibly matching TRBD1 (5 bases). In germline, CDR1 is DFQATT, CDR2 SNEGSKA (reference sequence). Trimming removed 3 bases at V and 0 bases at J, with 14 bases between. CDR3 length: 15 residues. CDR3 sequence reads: CSARGQGSTNYGYTF. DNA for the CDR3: TGCAGTGCTAGGGGTCAGGGCTCCACTAACTATGGCTACACCTTC.

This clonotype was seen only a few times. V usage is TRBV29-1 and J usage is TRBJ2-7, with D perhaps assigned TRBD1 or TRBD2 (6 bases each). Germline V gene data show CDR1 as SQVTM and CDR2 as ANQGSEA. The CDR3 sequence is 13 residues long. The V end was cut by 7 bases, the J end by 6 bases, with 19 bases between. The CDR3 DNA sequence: TGCAGCGGGGGGGCAGGGATGGGCTCCGAGCAGTACTTC. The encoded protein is CSGGAGMGSEQYF.

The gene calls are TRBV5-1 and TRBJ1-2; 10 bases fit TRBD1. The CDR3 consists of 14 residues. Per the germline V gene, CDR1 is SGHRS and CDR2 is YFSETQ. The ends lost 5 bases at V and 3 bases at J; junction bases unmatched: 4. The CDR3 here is CASRAGTGDYGYTF. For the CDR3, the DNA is TGCGCCAGCAGAGCGGGGACAGGGGACTATGGCTACACCTTC.

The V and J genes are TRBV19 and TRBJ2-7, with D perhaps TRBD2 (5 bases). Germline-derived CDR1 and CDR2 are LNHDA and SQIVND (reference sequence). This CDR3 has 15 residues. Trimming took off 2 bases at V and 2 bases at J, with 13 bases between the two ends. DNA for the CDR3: TGTGCCAGTAGTATAATGGATAGCGTAACCTACGAGCAGTACTTC. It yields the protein CASSIMDSVTYEQYF.

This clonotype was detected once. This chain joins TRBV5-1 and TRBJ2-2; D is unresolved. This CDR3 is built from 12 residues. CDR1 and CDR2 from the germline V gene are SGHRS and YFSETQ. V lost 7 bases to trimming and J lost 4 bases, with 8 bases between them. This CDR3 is CASSEPTGELFF. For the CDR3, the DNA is TGCGCCAGCTCAGAACCCACCGGGGAGCTGTTTTTT.

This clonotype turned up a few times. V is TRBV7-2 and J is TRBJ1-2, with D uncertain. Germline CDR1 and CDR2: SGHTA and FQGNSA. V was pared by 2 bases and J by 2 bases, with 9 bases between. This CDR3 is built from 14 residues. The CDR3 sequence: CASSLRETNYGYTF. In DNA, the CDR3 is TGTGCCAGCAGCTTAAGGGAAACCAACTATGGCTACACCTTC.

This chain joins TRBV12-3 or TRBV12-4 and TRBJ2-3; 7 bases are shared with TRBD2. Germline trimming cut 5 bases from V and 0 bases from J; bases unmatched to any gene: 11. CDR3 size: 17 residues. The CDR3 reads CASSPSGREPSTDTQYF. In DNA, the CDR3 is TGTGCCAGCAGTCCCTCGGGGAGGGAGCCTAGCACAGATACGCAGTATTTT.

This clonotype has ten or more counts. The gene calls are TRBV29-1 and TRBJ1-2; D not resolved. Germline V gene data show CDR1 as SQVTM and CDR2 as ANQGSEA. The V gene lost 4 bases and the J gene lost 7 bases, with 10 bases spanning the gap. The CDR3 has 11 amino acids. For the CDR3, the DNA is TGCAGCGTTGGGGAGGTCTCTGGCTACACCTTC. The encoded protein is CSVGEVSGYTF.

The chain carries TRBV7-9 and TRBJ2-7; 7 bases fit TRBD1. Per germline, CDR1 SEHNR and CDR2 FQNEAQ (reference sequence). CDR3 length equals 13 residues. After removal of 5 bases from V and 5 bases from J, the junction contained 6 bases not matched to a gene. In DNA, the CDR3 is TGTGCCAGCAGCACCCGACAGGGCAACGAGCAGTACTTC. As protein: CASSTRQGNEQYF.

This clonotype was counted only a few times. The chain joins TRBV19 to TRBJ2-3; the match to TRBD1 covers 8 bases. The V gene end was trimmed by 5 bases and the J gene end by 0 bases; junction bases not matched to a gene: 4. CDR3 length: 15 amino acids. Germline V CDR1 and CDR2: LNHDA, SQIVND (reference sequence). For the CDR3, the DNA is TGTGCCAGTAGTCCCCGGACAGGGAGCACAGATACGCAGTATTTT. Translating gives CASSPRTGSTDTQYF.

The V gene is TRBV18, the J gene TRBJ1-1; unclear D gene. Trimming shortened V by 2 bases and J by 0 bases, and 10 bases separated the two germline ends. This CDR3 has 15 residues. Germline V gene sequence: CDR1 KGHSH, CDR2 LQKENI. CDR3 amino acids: CASSPGLYMNTEAFF. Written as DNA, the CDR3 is TGTGCCAGCTCACCAGGACTCTATATGAACACTGAAGCTTTCTTT.

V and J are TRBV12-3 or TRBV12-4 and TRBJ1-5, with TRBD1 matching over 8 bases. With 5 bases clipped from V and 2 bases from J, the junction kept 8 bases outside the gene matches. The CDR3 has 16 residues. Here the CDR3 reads CASSPPGQARNQPQHF. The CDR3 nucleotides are TGTGCCAGCAGTCCACCGGGACAGGCCCGCAATCAGCCCCAGCATTTT.

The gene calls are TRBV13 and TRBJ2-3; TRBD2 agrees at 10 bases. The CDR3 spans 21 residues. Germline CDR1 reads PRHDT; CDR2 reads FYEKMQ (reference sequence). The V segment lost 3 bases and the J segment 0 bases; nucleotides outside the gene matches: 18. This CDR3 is CASSFGHSIAGGPISTDTQYF. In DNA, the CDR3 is TGTGCCAGCAGCTTTGGGCATTCGATAGCGGGAGGACCGATTAGCACAGATACGCAGTATTTT.

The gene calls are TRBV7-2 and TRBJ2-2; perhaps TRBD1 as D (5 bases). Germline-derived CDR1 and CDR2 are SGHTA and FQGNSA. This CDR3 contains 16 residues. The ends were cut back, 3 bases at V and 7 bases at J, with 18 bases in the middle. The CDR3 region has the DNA TGTGCCAGCAGCTTCCTCCCTCAGGGCCTCGGCGGGGAGCTGTTTTTT. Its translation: CASSFLPQGLGGELFF.

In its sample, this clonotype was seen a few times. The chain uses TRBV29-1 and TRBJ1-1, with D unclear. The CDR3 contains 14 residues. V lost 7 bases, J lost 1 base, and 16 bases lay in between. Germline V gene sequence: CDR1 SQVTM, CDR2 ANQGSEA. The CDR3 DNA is TGCAGCGCCCTAGTTTTCTCGGGGAACACTGAAGCTTTCTTT. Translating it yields CSALVFSGNTEAFF.

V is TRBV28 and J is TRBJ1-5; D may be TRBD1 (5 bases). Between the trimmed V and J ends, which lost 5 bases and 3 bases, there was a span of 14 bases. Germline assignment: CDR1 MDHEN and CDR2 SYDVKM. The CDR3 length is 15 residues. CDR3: CASSPTRGHNQPQHF. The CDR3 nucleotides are TGTGCCAGCAGTCCCACCCGAGGACACAATCAGCCCCAGCATTTT.

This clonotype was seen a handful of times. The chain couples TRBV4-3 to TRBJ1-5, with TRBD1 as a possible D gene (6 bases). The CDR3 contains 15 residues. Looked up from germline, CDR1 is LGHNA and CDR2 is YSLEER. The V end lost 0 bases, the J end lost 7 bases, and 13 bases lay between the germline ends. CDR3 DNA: TGCGCCAGCAGCCAAGAGACAGGAAAGACACAGCCCCAGCATTTT. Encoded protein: CASSQETGKTQPQHF.

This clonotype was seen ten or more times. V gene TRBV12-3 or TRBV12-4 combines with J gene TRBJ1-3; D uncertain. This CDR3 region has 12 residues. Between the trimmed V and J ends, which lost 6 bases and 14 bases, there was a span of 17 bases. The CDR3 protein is CASRRTAPSLYF. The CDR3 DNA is TGTGCCAGCAGGCGCACCGCGCCTTCCCTATATTTT.

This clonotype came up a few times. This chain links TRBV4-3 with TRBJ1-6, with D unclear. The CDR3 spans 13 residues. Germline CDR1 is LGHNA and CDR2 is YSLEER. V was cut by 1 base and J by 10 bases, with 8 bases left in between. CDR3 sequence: CASSQVEGSPLHF. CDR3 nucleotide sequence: TGCGCCAGCAGCCAAGTAGAAGGCTCACCCCTCCACTTT.